These 5 T cell receptor beta chains were all obtained from the same sample, sequenced in a study of CD8 T cells in Susac syndrome. Random hexamers primed reverse transcription of about 0.45 to 1 ug RNA. From the immunoSEQ multiplex PCR reads, TCRdb called clonotypes with MiXCR, one entry per CDR3 protein. The sample contains around 20,000 distinct CDR3 sequences, 90% to 95% of which appear only once. Sequenced material: CD8+ T cells from PBMCs. These TCRs come from a human donor in good health.

CDR3: CSVVLAGFYNEQFF. The CDR3 coding sequence is TGCAGCGTTGTCCTAGCGGGATTTTACAATGAGCAGTTCTTC. J is TRBJ2-1 and V is TRBV29-1; 9 positions match TRBD2. CDR3 length: 14 amino acids. The junction had 5 bases not matched to a gene; V was cut back by 4 bases and J by 4 bases. The germline CDR1 and CDR2 sequences are SQVTM and ANQGSEA.

V gene TRBV27 combines with J gene TRBJ1-1; possible D gene TRBD1, 6 bases. This CDR3 has 14 residues. V was clipped by 5 bases and J by 3 bases, with 13 bases between them. The germline V gene has CDR1 MNHEY and CDR2 SMNVEV (reference sequence). The CDR3 loop reads CASSPHREHTEAFF. CDR3 DNA sequence: TGTGCCAGCAGTCCCCACAGGGAGCACACTGAAGCTTTCTTT.

V gene TRBV5-6 combines with J gene TRBJ1-5; weak D call: TRBD1 (5 bases). The germline gives CDR1 SGHDT, CDR2 YYEEEE. V was pared by 2 bases and J by 1 base, with 16 bases between. The CDR3 runs to 17 residues. The CDR3 nucleotides are TGTGCCAGCAGCTTACCGGGACGGACTAGAAGCAATCAGCCCCAGCATTTT. This sequence encodes CASSLPGRTRSNQPQHF.

The chain links TRBV27 to TRBJ1-5, with D possibly TRBD1 on 6 matching bases. The length of the CDR3 is 14 residues. Trimming shortened V by 4 bases and J by 9 bases, and 16 bases separated the two germline ends. CDR1 is MNHEY, CDR2 SMNVEV, per germline (reference sequence). CDR3 in DNA: TGTGCCAGCAGTTCAGACAGGCCAAGAGGGCCCCAGCATTTT. This gives the protein CASSSDRPRGPQHF.

The chain uses TRBV28 and TRBJ2-1; TRBD2 agrees at 8 bases. This CDR3 contains 16 residues. J gave up 3 bases and V 2 bases, and 6 bases lay outside the gene matches. The germline gives CDR1 MDHEN, CDR2 SYDVKM. The chain's CDR3 is CASSLPREAYYNEQFF. In nucleotides, the CDR3 is TGTGCCAGCAGTTTACCGCGGGAGGCTTACTACAATGAGCAGTTCTTC.